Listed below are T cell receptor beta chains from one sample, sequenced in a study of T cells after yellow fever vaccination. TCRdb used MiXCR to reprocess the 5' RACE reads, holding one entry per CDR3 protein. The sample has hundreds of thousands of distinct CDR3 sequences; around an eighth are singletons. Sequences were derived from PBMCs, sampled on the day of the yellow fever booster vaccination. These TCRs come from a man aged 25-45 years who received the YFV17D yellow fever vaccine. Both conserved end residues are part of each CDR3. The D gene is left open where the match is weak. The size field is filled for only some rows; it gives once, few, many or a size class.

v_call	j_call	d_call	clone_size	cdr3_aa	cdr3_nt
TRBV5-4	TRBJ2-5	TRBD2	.	CASSSGPTSGRSPETQYF	TGTGCCAGCAGCTCGGGCCCCACTAGCGGGAGAAGTCCGGAGACCCAGTACTTC
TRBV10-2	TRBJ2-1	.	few	CASSTQRELGQFF	TGCGCCAGCAGTACCCAGCGCGAGTTAGGGCAGTTCTTC
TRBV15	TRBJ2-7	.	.	CATSRSGTSYEQYF	TGTGCCACCAGCAGGTCAGGGACCTCCTACGAGCAGTACTTC
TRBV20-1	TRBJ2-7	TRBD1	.	CSASQGQDYEQYF	TGCAGTGCCAGTCAGGGACAGGACTACGAGCAGTACTTC
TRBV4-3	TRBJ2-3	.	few	CASSQDRRVAQYF	TGCGCCAGCAGCCAAGATCGGAGGGTTGCGCAGTATTTT
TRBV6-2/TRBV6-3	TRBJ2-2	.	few	CASSLTYTGELFF	TGTGCCAGCAGCCTAACATACACCGGGGAGCTGTTTTTT
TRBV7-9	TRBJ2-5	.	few	CASSLGDRHRETQYF	TGTGCCAGCAGCTTAGGTGACAGGCACCGGGAGACCCAGTACTTC
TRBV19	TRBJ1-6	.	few	CATRLERYNSPLHF	TGTGCCACCCGTCTCGAGCGGTATAATTCACCCCTCCACTTT
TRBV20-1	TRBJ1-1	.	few	CSADTGPGTEAFF	TGCAGTGCAGATACAGGTCCGGGCACTGAAGCTTTCTTT
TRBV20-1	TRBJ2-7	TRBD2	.	CSARTSEVVYEQYF	TGCAGTGCCCGGACTAGCGAAGTAGTTTACGAGCAGTACTTC
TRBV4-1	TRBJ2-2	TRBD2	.	CASSQAFGREGFPTNTGELFF	TGCGCCAGCAGCCAAGCTTTCGGGCGGGAGGGTTTCCCAACGAACACCGGGGAGCTGTTTTTT
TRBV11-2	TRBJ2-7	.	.	CASSPWAGTIYEQYF	TGTGCCAGCAGCCCGTGGGCAGGGACAATCTACGAGCAGTACTTC
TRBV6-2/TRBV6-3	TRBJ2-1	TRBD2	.	CASVAGGSYNEQFF	TGTGCCAGCGTGGCGGGAGGTTCCTACAATGAGCAGTTCTTC
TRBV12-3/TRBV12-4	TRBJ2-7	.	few	CASSFFLGESYEQYF	TGTGCCAGCAGTTTTTTCTTGGGGGAATCCTACGAGCAGTACTTC
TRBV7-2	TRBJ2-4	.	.	CASSLVGVAKNIQYF	TGTGCCAGCAGCTTAGTAGGGGTAGCCAAAAACATTCAGTACTTC
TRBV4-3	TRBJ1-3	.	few	CASSQDFLGTENTIYF	TGCGCCAGCAGCCAAGACTTCTTAGGGACGGAAAACACCATATATTTT
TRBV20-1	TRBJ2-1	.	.	CSVHNRAGSDEQFF	TGCAGTGTCCATAATCGGGCAGGAAGCGATGAGCAGTTCTTC
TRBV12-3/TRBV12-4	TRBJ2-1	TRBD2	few	CASSLGGTSGTAGEQFF	TGTGCCAGCAGTTTAGGCGGGACTAGCGGGACGGCGGGTGAGCAGTTCTTC
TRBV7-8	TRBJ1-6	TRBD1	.	CASSLQGAGNSPLHF	TGTGCCAGCAGCTTACAGGGGGCTGGTAATTCACCCCTCCACTTT
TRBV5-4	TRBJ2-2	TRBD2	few	CASSETSGSTGELFF	TGTGCCAGCAGCGAAACTAGCGGGAGTACCGGGGAGCTGTTTTTT
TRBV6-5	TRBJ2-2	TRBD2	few	CASSYSASGSGELFF	TGTGCCAGCAGTTACTCGGCTAGCGGGAGTGGGGAGCTGTTTTTT
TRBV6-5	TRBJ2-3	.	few	CASSYFRRDGEHTQYF	TGTGCCAGCAGTTACTTCAGGAGAGACGGGGAACATACGCAGTATTTT
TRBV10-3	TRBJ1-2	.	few	CATRAGENYGYTF	TGTGCCACCCGAGCCGGGGAGAACTATGGCTACACCTTC
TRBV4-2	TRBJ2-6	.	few	CATILYEILLGKANVLTF	TGTGCCACCATCCTCTATGAGATCTTGCTAGGGAAGGCCAACGTCCTGACTTTC
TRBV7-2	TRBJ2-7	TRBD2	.	CASSPRAGGPYEQYF	TGTGCCAGCAGCCCTCGCGCGGGAGGGCCGTACGAGCAGTACTTC
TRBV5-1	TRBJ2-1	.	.	CASSHSWEQFF	TGCGCCAGCAGCCATTCGTGGGAGCAGTTCTTC
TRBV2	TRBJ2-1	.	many	CASGAGHEQFF	TGTGCCAGCGGCGCGGGGCATGAGCAGTTCTTC
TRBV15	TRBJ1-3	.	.	CATSRVLWSTIYF	TGTGCCACCAGCAGAGTCCTGTGGAGCACCATATATTTT
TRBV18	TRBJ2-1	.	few	CASSPGPGANEQFF	TGTGCCAGCTCACCCGGGCCAGGGGCCAATGAGCAGTTCTTC
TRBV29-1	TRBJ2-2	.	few	CSVSLAFSGRLAGELFF	TGCAGCGTGTCCCTAGCATTCTCGGGTCGGTTGGCCGGGGAGCTGTTTTTT
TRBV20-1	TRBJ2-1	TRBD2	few	CSASMTELAGDVKQFF	TGCAGTGCTAGTATGACAGAACTAGCGGGCGACGTTAAGCAGTTCTTC
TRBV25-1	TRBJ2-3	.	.	CASTGGHGTDTQYF	TGTGCCAGCACGGGCGGCCACGGCACAGATACGCAGTATTTT